This T cell receptor (beta chain) was identified in a study of type 1 regulatory T cells. Study-level background: T-allo10 is a Tr1-enriched, alloantigen-specific CD4 T cell product made in vitro.

On this clonotype itself: Its antigen remains unidentified.

Each CDR3 protein gets one entry after TCRdb re-called the reads with MiXCR. This table holds more than 50,000 distinct CDR3 sequences, roughly two thirds found once. There are 16 residues in the CDR3. Per germline, CDR1 ENHRY and CDR2 SYGVKD. The ends lost 10 bases at V and 2 bases at J; junction bases unmatched: 15. The sequence came from a human donor in good health. This chain connects TRBV10-3 to TRBJ2-3; TRBD2 agrees at 7 bases. The material sequenced was cultured non-Tr1 T cells, either the whole culture or a sorted T cell fraction (not recorded which). CDR3 sequence: CATVRGNSGLTDTQYF. The CDR3 DNA sequence: TGTGCCACCGTGAGGGGTAATAGCGGGCTCACAGATACGCAGTATTTT.